Given below is one TCR beta chain in context. Its antigen is undetermined. Germline V lookup: CDR1 SGHNT, CDR2 YYREEE (reference sequence). V shed 2 bases and J 2 bases; nucleotides not matched to a gene: 5. The CDR3 spans 15 residues. TCRdb keeps only in-frame clones here, not all; method: immunoSEQ multiplex PCR. This repertoire shows tens of thousands of clones, 72% found once; its top ten account for over 11%. This sample is drawn from a study of radiotherapy plus CTLA-4 blockade in lung cancer. Study-level background: 15% to 20% of enrolled patients responded objectively, and roughly 30% had disease control.

Whole-study findings and limits: Response was reportedly best predicted by early blood T cell clone dynamics, with interferon-beta. In blood, TCR clones derived from the tumor expanded after radiotherapy plus ipilimumab.

The chain has TRBV5-4 and TRBJ2-7; 9 positions agree with TRBD1. The sequenced sample was peripheral blood, obtained from a patient treated with radiotherapy plus ipilimumab. The source of this sequence is a human donor with non-small cell lung cancer that progressed on radiotherapy plus ipilimumab. CDR3 coding DNA: TGTGCCAGCAGCTTTCCGACAGGGGGAGCCTACGAGCAGTACTTC. Its translation: CASSFPTGGAYEQYF. Together with reference TRBV5-4 and TRBJ2-7, the CDR3 gives the full variable domain: ETGVTQSPTHLIKTRGQQVTLRCSSQSGHNTVSWYQQALGQGPQFIFQYYREEENGRGNFPPRFSGLQFPNYSSELNVNALELDDSALYLCASSFPTGGAYEQYFGPGTRLTVT.